The 5 T cell receptor beta chains given below trace back to one sample, sequenced in a study of blood T cell repertoires in COVID-19. Produced via immunoSEQ multiplex PCR; TCRdb's table is partial and in-frame only. This table holds 73,000 or so clones, 80% to 85% found once. The sequenced sample consisted of peripheral blood. These receptors all stem from an older woman with acute or convalescent COVID-19.

This chain connects TRBV5-1 to TRBJ1-1; TRBD1 aligns across 9 bases. Germline V lookup: CDR1 SGHRS, CDR2 YFSETQ. CDR3 size: 16 residues. The J segment lost 4 bases and the V segment lost 6 bases, leaving 13 bases of the junction unmatched. CDR3 in amino acids: CASTRGDREEGTEAFF. The CDR3 DNA follows: TGCGCCAGCACGAGAGGGGACAGGGAAGAAGGCACTGAAGCTTTCTTT.

The rearrangement links TRBV18 to TRBJ1-3; D remains ambiguous. Germline V lookup: CDR1 KGHSH, CDR2 LQKENI. The V gene lost 2 bases and the J gene lost 2 bases, with 10 bases spanning the gap. The CDR3 contains 15 residues. This chain's CDR3 is CASSPLREAGNTIYF. CDR3 DNA sequence: TGTGCCAGCTCACCATTGCGGGAGGCTGGAAACACCATATATTTT.

This clone showed up just a few times. The chain employs TRBV7-9 and TRBJ1-2, with 7 bases identical to TRBD1. Looked up from germline, CDR1 is SEHNR and CDR2 is FQNEAQ (reference sequence). CDR3 size: 13 residues. The trim removed 4 bases at V and 8 bases at J, leaving 7 bases unmatched. CDR3: CASSSPGQSGYTF. DNA of the CDR3: TGTGCCAGCAGCTCGCCGGGACAGAGCGGCTACACCTTC.

The rearrangement joins TRBV5-6 to TRBJ1-2; D might be TRBD1 (6 bases). V dropped 0 bases and J dropped 14 bases, with 11 bases sitting between them. This CDR3 comprises 11 residues. Germline CDR1 and CDR2: SGHDT and YYEEEE. The DNA of the CDR3 is TGTGCCAGCAGCTTGGCAGGGGTTGGTACCTTC. As protein: CASSLAGVGTF.

With regard to this clone: Other DNA sequences in this sample translate to the same CDR3. The V gene is TRBV25-1, the J gene TRBJ1-1; 8 bases agree with TRBD1. The CDR3 spans 13 residues. Germline CDR1 is MGHDK and CDR2 is SYGVNS. V gave up 6 bases and J gave up 4 bases; unmatched junction bases: 4. The CDR3 nucleotides are TGTGCCAGCAGGTTAACAGGGGGCACTGAAGCTTTCTTT. It is translated as CASRLTGGTEAFF.